The 22 T cell receptor beta chains below were found in one sample sequenced in a study of T cell repertoires in cytomegalovirus infection. Their antigens remain unidentified. TCRdb reprocessed the reads with MiXCR, giving one entry per CDR3 protein. Of tens of thousands of distinct CDR3 sequences listed, approximately 22% were seen once; the top ten hold roughly 62%. Sequencing used CD8+ T cells from cultured PBMCs, obtained from culture after CMV antigen stimulation. Every receptor here comes from a human donor in good health (CMV status not recorded). Some clones in this sample may be carry-over from other donors' samples.

This clonotype occurred a few times. The chain combines TRBV11-2 with TRBJ1-5, with D perhaps TRBD1 (5 bases). Germline-derived CDR1 and CDR2 are SGHAT and FQNNGV. The V and J ends lost 5 bases and 9 bases respectively, with 17 bases between them. The CDR3 loop spans 14 amino acids. Here the CDR3 DNA reads TGTGCCAGCAGCCAGGGCCTTCTTCGGATGCCCCAGCATTTT. Translated, it gives CASSQGLLRMPQHF.

This clonotype showed up many times. The V and J genes are TRBV5-1 and TRBJ2-1; D tentatively fits TRBD1 or TRBD2 (5 bases each). The CDR3 length is 16 residues. The V gene's germline CDR1 is SGHRS and CDR2 YFSETQ. V was shortened by 4 bases and J by 4 bases, with 18 bases between the two germline ends. CDR3 coding DNA: TGCGCCAGCAGCCCTTCGGGGACGGCAGAATACAATGAGCAGTTCTTC. Its translation: CASSPSGTAEYNEQFF. The whole variable domain, filled in from reference TRBV5-1 and TRBJ2-1, reads KAGVTQTPRYLIKTRGQQVTLSCSPISGHRSVSWYQQTPGQGLQFLFEYFSETQRNKGNFPGRFSGRQFSNSRSEMNVSTLELGDSALYLCASSPSGTAEYNEQFFGPGTRLTVL.

The chain links TRBV13 to TRBJ2-5; possible D gene TRBD1, 7 bases. V was cut by 0 bases and J by 4 bases, with 15 bases left in between. CDR1 is PRHDT and CDR2 is FYEKMQ in the germline V gene (reference sequence). The CDR3 totals 16 residues. The CDR3 loop is CASSLGAGGIRETQYF. The CDR3 DNA reads TGTGCCAGCAGCTTAGGTGCAGGGGGGATAAGAGAGACCCAGTACTTC.

The chain employs TRBV12-3 or TRBV12-4 and TRBJ1-1; tentatively, D is TRBD1 (5 bases). The germline V and J ends were trimmed by 6 bases and 9 bases, with 14 bases remaining between them. The CDR3 runs 12 residues. CDR3 sequence reads: CASRPGTPKAFF. In nucleotides, the CDR3 is TGTGCCAGCAGGCCCGGGACCCCAAAAGCTTTCTTT.

A few counts support this clonotype. The chain is built from TRBV19 and TRBJ2-5; 9 bases agree with TRBD1. The CDR3 length is 13 residues. V shed 6 bases and J 3 bases; nucleotides not matched to a gene: 2. Germline CDR1 and CDR2: LNHDA and SQIVND (reference sequence). The CDR3 spells CASSRTGEETQYF. CDR3 coding DNA: TGTGCCAGTAGCAGGACAGGGGAAGAGACCCAGTACTTC.

This clonotype was detected only a few times. V and J are TRBV27 and TRBJ2-4; 7 bases match TRBD1. Trimming at V came to 0 bases and at J to 0 bases, leaving 5 bases not matched to a gene. The germline V gene encodes CDR1 MNHEY and CDR2 SMNVEV (reference sequence). The CDR3 has 17 residues. This CDR3 reads CASSLSETGLAKNIQYF. The CDR3 bases are TGTGCCAGCAGTTTATCGGAGACAGGGTTAGCCAAAAACATTCAGTACTTC.

This clonotype was counted a few times. The V and J genes are TRBV12-3 or TRBV12-4 and TRBJ1-1; TRBD1 matches 10 bases. V was clipped by 5 bases and J by 10 bases; unmatched bases: 10. The CDR3 contains 14 residues. CDR3 DNA sequence: TGTGCCAGCAGTATTCCCGGGACAGGGGAGGTAGCTTTCTTT. Amino acids: CASSIPGTGEVAFF.

The J gene is TRBJ1-5, the V gene TRBV6-2 or TRBV6-3, with TRBD1 as a possible D gene (6 bases). The germline V and J ends were trimmed by 6 bases and 4 bases, with 13 bases remaining between them. This CDR3 spans 14 amino acids. The germline V gene encodes CDR1 MNHEY and CDR2 SVGEGT. CDR3 residues: CASRFGQSNQPQHF. The DNA of the CDR3 is TGTGCCAGCAGATTCGGACAGTCAAATCAGCCCCAGCATTTT.

J is TRBJ1-1 and V is TRBV4-3; D might be TRBD1 (5 bases). The CDR3 covers 14 residues. Trimming took 3 bases from V and 4 from J, leaving 12 bases between them. CDR1 is LGHNA, CDR2 YSLEER, per germline. CDR3 bases: TGCGCCAGCAGCCACGCGACAGTAATCACTGAAGCTTTCTTT. Its protein product is CASSHATVITEAFF.

The J gene is TRBJ1-2, the V gene TRBV6-1, with D possibly being TRBD1 (6 bases). Germline V lookup: CDR1 MNHNS, CDR2 SASEGT. V was shortened by 4 bases and J by 4 bases, with 16 bases between the two germline ends. This CDR3 region has 15 residues. CDR3 sequence reads: CASSGHPGTSYGYTF. Written as DNA, the CDR3 is TGTGCCAGCAGTGGCCACCCCGGGACATCCTATGGCTACACCTTC.

The V call is TRBV7-9, the J call TRBJ2-5; maybe TRBD2 (5 bases). Trimming shortened V by 3 bases and J by 2 bases, and 13 bases separated the two germline ends. The germline CDR1 and CDR2 sequences are SEHNR and FQNEAQ (reference sequence). This CDR3 is built from 15 residues. The DNA of the CDR3 is TGTGCCAGCAGCTTGGAACCAGAGGGACAAGAGACCCAGTACTTC. Protein product: CASSLEPEGQETQYF.

The rearrangement links TRBV7-8 to TRBJ1-2, with D unresolved. V was clipped by 10 bases and J by 6 bases, with 21 bases between them. The CDR3 runs to 14 residues. Germline CDR1 SGHVS, CDR2 FQNEAQ. The DNA of the CDR3 is TGTGCCACCTCCCTTTCGGGTATAGCTCATGGCTACACCTTC. It codes for CATSLSGIAHGYTF.

This chain links TRBV6-2 or TRBV6-3 with TRBJ1-1; D is perhaps TRBD1 (5 bases). CDR1 and CDR2 from the germline V gene are MNHEY and SVGEGT. Trimming cost V 2 bases and J 7 bases, with 11 bases left between them. This CDR3 is 13 amino acids long. For the CDR3, the DNA is TGTGCCAGCAGTTACAGGACACCCGATGAAGCTTTCTTT. It translates to CASSYRTPDEAFF.

This clonotype was detected a few times. The genes are TRBV12-3 or TRBV12-4 and TRBJ2-7, with 9 bases that match TRBD1. The CDR3 spans 14 residues. V gave up 2 bases and J gave up 2 bases; unmatched junction bases: 1. CDR3: CASSLWDRAYEQYF. DNA of the CDR3: TGTGCCAGCAGTTTATGGGACAGGGCCTACGAGCAGTACTTC.

The V call is TRBV6-1, the J call TRBJ1-2; D unclear. Trimming took off 6 bases at V and 2 bases at J, with 4 bases between the two ends. Germline CDR1 MNHNS, CDR2 SASEGT. This CDR3 spans 11 amino acids. CDR3 DNA sequence: TGTGCCAGCAGCGAGAACTATGGCTACACCTTC. Translating gives CASSENYGYTF.

The V gene is TRBV28, the J gene TRBJ1-1; no reliable D call. With 4 bases removed from V and 8 bases from J, the gap between germline ends came to 8 bases. CDR1 and CDR2 (germline): MDHEN, SYDVKM. There are 11 residues in the CDR3. The CDR3 DNA follows: TGTGCCAGCAGTTGGTTGTACGAAGCTTTCTTT. Amino acids: CASSWLYEAFF.

This clonotype showed up just a few times. This chain uses TRBV2 with TRBJ2-5, with TRBD2 identical over 7 bases. Trimming cost V 9 bases and J 0 bases; bases outside gene matches: 13. The CDR3 sequence is 16 residues long. Germline assignment: CDR1 SNHLY and CDR2 FYNNEI. The CDR3 reads CARDGGSKTYQETQYF. The CDR3 DNA is TGTGCCAGGGACGGGGGGTCCAAAACGTACCAAGAGACCCAGTACTTC.

The V and J genes are TRBV9 and TRBJ2-2; 7 bases line up with TRBD1. CDR3 length: 15 residues. From germline, CDR1 is SGDLS and CDR2 YYNGEE. V was pared by 3 bases and J by 3 bases, with 5 bases of the junction left unmatched. The CDR3 loop is CASSGDRADTGELFF. The CDR3 DNA reads as TGTGCCAGCAGCGGTGACAGGGCGGACACCGGGGAGCTGTTTTTT.

This clonotype was observed a handful of times. The rearrangement links TRBV7-9 to TRBJ2-7; D possibly corresponds to TRBD2 (7 bases). Between the trimmed V and J ends, which lost 5 bases and 6 bases, there was a span of 29 bases. The CDR3 extends over 18 amino acids. Germline V CDR1 and CDR2: SEHNR, FQNEAQ (reference sequence). The CDR3 sequence is CASSPPGLAGATLSEQYF. The CDR3 nucleotides read TGTGCCAGCAGCCCTCCGGGGTTGGCGGGGGCCACCCTCTCCGAGCAGTACTTC.

V usage is TRBV24-1 and J usage is TRBJ2-5; D is perhaps TRBD2 (5 bases). The CDR3 is made up of 16 amino acids. The V end was cut by 3 bases, the J end by 5 bases, with 18 bases between. Germline values: CDR1 KGHDR, CDR2 SFDVKD. CDR3 amino acids: CATSDPGTNWEETQYF. CDR3 nucleotides: TGTGCCACCAGTGATCCCGGCACAAATTGGGAGGAGACCCAGTACTTC.

The chain links TRBV12-3 or TRBV12-4 to TRBJ2-2, with D tentatively TRBD1 (5 bases). The CDR3 has 13 amino acids. Between the trimmed V and J ends, which lost 5 bases and 5 bases, there was a span of 9 bases. CDR3 sequence: CASSPSGTGELFF. The CDR3 DNA reads as TGTGCCAGCAGTCCCTCAGGGACCGGGGAGCTGTTTTTT.

Concerning this clonotype itself: Compared with germline, one end of the junction differs, possibly owing to a read error. The chain combines TRBV2 with TRBJ2-1; 7 positions agree with TRBD1. CDR1 and CDR2 from the germline V gene are SNHLY and FYNNEI. The CDR3 sequence is 12 residues long. The CDR3 region is CASRDRFDEQLF. As DNA, the CDR3 is TGTGCCAGCAGGGACAGGTTCGATGAGCAGCTCTTC.